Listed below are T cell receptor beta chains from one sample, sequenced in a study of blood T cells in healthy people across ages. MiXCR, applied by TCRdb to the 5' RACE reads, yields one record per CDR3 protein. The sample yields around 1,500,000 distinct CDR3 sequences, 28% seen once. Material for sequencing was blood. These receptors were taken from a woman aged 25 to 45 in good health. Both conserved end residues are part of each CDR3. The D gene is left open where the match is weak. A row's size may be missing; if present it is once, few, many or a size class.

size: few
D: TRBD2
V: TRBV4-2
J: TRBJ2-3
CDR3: CASSSRLAGGPVDTQYF
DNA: TGTGCCAGCAGCTCCCGACTAGCGGGGGGGCCTGTGGATACGCAGTATTTT

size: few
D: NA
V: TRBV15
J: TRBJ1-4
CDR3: CATSRDIQGTNEKLFF
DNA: TGTGCCACCAGCAGAGATATCCAGGGTACTAATGAAAAACTGTTTTTT

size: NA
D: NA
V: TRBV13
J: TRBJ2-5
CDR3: CASSFVDWLSDETQYF
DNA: TGTGCCAGCAGCTTTGTAGACTGGCTCTCTGATGAGACCCAGTACTTC

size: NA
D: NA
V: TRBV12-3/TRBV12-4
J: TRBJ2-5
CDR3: CASSGGGGEETQYF
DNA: TGTGCCAGCTCCGGAGGTGGGGGTGAGGAGACCCAGTACTTC

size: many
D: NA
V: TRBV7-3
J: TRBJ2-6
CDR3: CASSSTGSRSSGANVLTF
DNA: TGTGCCAGCAGCTCCACAGGGTCCCGGAGCTCTGGGGCCAACGTCCTGACTTTC

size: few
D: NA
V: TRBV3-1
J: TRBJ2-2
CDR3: CASSRRSNTGELFF
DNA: TGTGCCAGCAGTCGACGCTCGAACACCGGGGAGCTGTTTTTT

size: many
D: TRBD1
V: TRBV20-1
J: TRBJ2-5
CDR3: CSALMTGGAQETQYF
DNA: TGCAGTGCTCTGATGACAGGGGGTGCTCAAGAGACCCAGTACTTC

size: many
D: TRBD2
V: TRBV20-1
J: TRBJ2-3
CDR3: CSATGGRTDTQYF
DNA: TGCAGTGCTACCGGCGGGAGGACAGATACGCAGTATTTT

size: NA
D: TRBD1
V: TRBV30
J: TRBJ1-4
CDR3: CAWSVQQGLEKLFF
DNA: TGTGCCTGGAGTGTACAACAGGGGCTTGAAAAACTGTTTTTT

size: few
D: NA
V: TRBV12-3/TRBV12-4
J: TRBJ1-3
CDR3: CASSLVLGGNTIYF
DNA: TGTGCCAGCAGTTTGGTTCTCGGTGGAAACACCATATATTTT

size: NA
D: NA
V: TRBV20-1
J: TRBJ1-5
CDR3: CSARAIKQGPGYASNQPQHF
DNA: TGCAGTGCTAGAGCTATAAAACAGGGACCGGGATACGCTAGCAATCAGCCCCAGCATTTT

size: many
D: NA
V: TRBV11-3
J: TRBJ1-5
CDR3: CASSLDGPQPQHF
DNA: TGTGCCAGCAGCTTAGACGGTCCTCAGCCCCAGCATTTT

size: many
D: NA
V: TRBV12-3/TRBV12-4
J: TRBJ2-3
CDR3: CATQGRGPSTDTQYF
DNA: TGTGCCACGCAAGGGCGGGGCCCTAGCACAGATACGCAGTATTTT

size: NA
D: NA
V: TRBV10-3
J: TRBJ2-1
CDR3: CAIKGGPGEQFF
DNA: TGTGCCATCAAGGGGGGCCCAGGTGAGCAGTTCTTC

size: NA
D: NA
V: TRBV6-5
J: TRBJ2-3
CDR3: CASSPSRQRTDTQYF
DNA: TGTGCCAGCAGCCCCTCCAGACAACGCACAGATACGCAGTATTTT

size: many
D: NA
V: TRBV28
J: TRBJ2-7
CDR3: CASSLGREGTYEQYF
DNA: TGTGCCAGCAGTTTGGGCAGGGAAGGGACCTACGAGCAGTACTTC

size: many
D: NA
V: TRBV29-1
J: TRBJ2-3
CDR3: CSVEILGRGDTQYF
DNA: TGCAGCGTAGAGATACTGGGGCGGGGAGATACGCAGTATTTT

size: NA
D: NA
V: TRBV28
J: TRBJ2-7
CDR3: CASTPRGGNYEQYF
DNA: TGTGCCAGCACCCCCAGGGGGGGGAACTACGAGCAGTACTTC

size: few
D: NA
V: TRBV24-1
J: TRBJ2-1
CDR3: CATSTGADVTNEQFF
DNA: TGTGCCACCAGCACGGGGGCCGATGTGACAAATGAGCAGTTCTTC

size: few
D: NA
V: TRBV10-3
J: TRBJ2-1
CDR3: CAISDLAYNEQFF
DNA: TGTGCCATCAGTGATCTAGCCTACAATGAGCAGTTCTTC

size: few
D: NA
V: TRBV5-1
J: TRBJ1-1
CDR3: CASSSRQPWEAFF
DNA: TGCGCCAGCAGCTCCCGACAGCCCTGGGAAGCTTTCTTT